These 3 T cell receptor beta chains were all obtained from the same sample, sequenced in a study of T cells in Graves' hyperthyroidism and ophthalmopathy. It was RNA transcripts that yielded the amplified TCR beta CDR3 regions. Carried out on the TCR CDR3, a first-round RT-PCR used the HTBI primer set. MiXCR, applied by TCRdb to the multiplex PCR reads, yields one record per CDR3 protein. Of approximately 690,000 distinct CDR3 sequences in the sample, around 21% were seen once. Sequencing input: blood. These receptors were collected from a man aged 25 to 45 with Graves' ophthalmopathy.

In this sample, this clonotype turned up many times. This CDR3 reads CASSSYRLGQSVSFF. The CDR3, as DNA: TGTGCCAGCAGTTCATACAGGCTGGGGCAATCTGTATCTTTCTTT. This chain links TRBV28 with TRBJ1-1, with D possibly being TRBD1 (5 bases). The CDR3 runs to 15 residues. CDR1 is MDHEN, CDR2 SYDVKM, per germline. V lost 4 bases to trimming and J lost 12 bases, with 24 bases between them.

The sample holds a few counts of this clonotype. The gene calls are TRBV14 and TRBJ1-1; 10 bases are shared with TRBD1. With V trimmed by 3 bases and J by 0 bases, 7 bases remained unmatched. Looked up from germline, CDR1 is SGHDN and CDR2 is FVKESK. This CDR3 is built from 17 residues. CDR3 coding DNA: TGTGCCAGCAGCCAGCTTCCGGGACAGGGGTTGAACACTGAAGCTTTCTTT. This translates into CASSQLPGQGLNTEAFF.

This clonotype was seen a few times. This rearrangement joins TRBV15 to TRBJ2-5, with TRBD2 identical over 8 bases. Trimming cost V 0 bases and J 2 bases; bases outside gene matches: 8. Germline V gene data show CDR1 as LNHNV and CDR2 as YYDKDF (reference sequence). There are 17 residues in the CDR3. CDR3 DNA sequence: TGTGCCACCAGCAGAGATCCTAGCGGGTACCCGCAAGAGACCCAGTACTTC. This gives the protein CATSRDPSGYPQETQYF.